What follows is one TCR beta chain and its context. Clones were sequenced by immunoSEQ multiplex PCR, and TCRdb holds only the in-frame ones, with some missing. The sample holds around 19,000 clones, about four fifths seen once. The data were obtained in a study of T cell clones after liver transplantation. CDR1 is LNHDA and CDR2 is SQIVND in the germline V gene (reference sequence). The CDR3 totals 14 residues. V was clipped by 6 bases and J by 5 bases, with 14 bases between them. The receptor was derived from a human patient who received a liver transplant. A subset of T cells may come from the graft donor. This rearrangement joins TRBV19 to TRBJ1-5; tentatively, D is TRBD1 (5 bases). The sequencing used CD8+ T cells from blood, collected more than 52 months after liver transplant. The CDR3 coding sequence is TGTGCCAGTAGGTTAGCAGGGACGGATCAGCCCCAGCATTTT. Translation: CASRLAGTDQPQHF. The full variable domain, in which reference TRBV19 and TRBJ1-5 provide the parts outside the CDR3, is DGGITQSPKYLFRKEGQNVTLSCEQNLNHDAMYWYRQDPGQGLRLIYYSQIVNDFQKGDIAEGYSVSREKKESFPLTVTSAQKNPTAFYLCASRLAGTDQPQHFGDGTRLSIL.